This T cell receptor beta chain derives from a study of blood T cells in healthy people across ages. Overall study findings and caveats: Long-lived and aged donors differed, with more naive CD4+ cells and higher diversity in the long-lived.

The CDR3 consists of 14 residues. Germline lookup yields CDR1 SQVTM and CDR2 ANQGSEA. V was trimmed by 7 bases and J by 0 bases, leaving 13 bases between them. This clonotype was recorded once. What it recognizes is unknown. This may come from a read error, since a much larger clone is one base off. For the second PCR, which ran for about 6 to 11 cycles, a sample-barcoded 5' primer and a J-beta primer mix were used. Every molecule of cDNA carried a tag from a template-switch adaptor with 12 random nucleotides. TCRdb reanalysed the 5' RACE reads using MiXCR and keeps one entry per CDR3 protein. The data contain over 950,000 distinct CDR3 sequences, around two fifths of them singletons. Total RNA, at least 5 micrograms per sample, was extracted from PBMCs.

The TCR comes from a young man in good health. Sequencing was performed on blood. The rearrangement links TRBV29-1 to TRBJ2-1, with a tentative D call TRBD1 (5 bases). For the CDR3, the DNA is TGCAGCGGTGTACAGGTCCCCTCCTACAATGAGCAGTTCTTC. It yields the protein CSGVQVPSYNEQFF.